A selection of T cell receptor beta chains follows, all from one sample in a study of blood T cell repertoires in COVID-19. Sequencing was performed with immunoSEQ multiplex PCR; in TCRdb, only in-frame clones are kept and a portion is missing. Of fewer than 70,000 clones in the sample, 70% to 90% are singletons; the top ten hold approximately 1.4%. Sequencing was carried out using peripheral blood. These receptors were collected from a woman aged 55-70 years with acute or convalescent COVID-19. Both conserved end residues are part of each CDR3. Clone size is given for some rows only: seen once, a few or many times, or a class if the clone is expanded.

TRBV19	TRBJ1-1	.	CASSMWGAGSTEAFF
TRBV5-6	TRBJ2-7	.	CASSLFFIRERYEQYF
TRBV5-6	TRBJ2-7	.	CASSEQGTPYEQYF
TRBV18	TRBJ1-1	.	CASSPPLGTGPTEAFF
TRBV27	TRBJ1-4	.	CASSARQGRGEKLFF
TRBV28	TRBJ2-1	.	CASSLGGRQALYNEQFF
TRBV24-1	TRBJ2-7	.	CATNSGAAEDEQYF
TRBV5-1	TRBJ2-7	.	CASSFAGPSEQYF
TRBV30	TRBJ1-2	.	CAWSVKGKGYGYTF
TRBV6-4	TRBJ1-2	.	CASSDGGPGRSSYTF
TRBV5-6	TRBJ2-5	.	CASSPGLAGVETQYF
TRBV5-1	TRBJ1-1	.	CASSADIPPSSNTEAFF
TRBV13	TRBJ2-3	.	CASSLTSGPDTQYF
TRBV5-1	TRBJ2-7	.	CASTQGDRDSSEQYF
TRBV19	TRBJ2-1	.	CASSIRDRGPFF
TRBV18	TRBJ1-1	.	CASSPMEGTEAFF
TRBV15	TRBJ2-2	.	CATKTSGNTGELFF
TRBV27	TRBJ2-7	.	CASRLLGTEGYEQYF
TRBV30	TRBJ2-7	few	CAWRRTPGGYEQYF
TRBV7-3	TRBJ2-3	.	CASSPGLSTDTQYF
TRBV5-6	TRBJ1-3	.	CASSGASSGNTIYF
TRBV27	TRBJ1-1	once	CASSARQGITEAFF
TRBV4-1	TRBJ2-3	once	CASSPRLAGDLDTQYF
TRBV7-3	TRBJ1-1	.	CASSLGGKAFF
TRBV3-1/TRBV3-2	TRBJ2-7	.	CASSRTSGTHEQYF
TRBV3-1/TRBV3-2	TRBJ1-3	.	CASSTQGSGNTIYF
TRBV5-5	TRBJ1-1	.	CASSLEGLGSFTTEAFF
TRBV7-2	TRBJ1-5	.	CASSLDSGNQPQHF
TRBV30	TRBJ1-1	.	CAWTNLKKAFF
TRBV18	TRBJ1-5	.	CASSPGTGNSNQPQHF
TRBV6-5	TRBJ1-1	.	CASSGQVLQGGAFF
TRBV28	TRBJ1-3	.	CASSPFTPRVQIGNTIYF
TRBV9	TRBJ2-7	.	CASSVTGSSYEQYF
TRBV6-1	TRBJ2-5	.	CASSEWGTSGQETQYF
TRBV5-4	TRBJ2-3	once	CASSITDTQYF
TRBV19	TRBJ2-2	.	CASSWGQGTGELFF
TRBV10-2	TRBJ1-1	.	CASSDFRGMNTEAFF
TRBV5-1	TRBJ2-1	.	CASSLELAGGPYEQFF
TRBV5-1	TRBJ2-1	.	CASSLMGSSYNEQFF
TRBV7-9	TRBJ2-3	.	CASSSLTRRDRSPTDTQYF
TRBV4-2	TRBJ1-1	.	CASSQGTANTEAFF
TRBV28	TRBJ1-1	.	CASSLPDLQLTANTEAFF
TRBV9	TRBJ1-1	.	CASSVDARTGGTRGNTEAFF
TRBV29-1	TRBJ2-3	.	CSVNWDSYTDTQYF
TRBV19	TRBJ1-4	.	CASSILDRAVATNEKLFF
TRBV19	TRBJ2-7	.	CASSTLTGSYEQYF
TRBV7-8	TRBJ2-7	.	CASSPTTKGSHEQYF
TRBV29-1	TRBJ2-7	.	CSVLGTGASYEQYF
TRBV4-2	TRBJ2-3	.	CASSQGGPGGTDTQYF
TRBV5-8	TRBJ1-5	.	CASSLPKGGRKLSNQPQHF
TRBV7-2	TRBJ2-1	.	CASSLQKGNEQFF
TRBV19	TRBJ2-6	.	CASSPGSGANVLTF
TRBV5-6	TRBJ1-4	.	CASSLYRNEEKLFF
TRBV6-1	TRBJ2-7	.	CASSEERTAIYEQYF